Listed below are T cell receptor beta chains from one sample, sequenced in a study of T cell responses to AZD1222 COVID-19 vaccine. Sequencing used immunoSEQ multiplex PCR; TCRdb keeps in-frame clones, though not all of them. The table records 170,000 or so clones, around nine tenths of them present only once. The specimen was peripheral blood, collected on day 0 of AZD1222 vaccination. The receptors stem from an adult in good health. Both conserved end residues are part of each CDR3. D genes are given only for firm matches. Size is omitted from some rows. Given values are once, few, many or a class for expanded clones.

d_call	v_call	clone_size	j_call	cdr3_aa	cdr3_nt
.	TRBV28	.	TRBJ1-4	CASSGPRKKLFF	TGTGCCAGCAGTGGGCCCCGGAAAAAACTGTTTTTT
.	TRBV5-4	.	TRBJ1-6	CASSFAGHFNSPLHF	TGTGCCAGCAGCTTTGCGGGCCACTTCAATTCACCCCTCCACTTT
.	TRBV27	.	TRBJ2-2	CASSWQWGGRSTGELFF	TGTGCCAGCAGTTGGCAGTGGGGGGGCCGGAGCACCGGGGAGCTGTTTTTT
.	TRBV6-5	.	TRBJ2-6	CASRQVSGANVLTF	TGTGCCAGCAGGCAAGTCTCTGGGGCCAACGTCCTGACTTTC
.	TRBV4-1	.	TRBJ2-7	CASSPPPPGIYEQYF	TGCGCCAGCAGCCCCCCCCCGCCAGGGATCTACGAGCAGTACTTC
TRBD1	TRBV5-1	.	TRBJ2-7	CASSLAGDRGNYEQYF	TGCGCCAGCAGCTTGGCCGGGGACAGGGGAAACTACGAGCAGTACTTC
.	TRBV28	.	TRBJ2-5	CASSLVDLSSRFGETQYF	TGTGCCAGCAGTCTCGTTGACTTAAGTTCTAGGTTTGGAGAGACCCAGTACTTC
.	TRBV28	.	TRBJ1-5	CASSLFEFNQPQHF	TGTGCCAGCAGTTTATTCGAATTCAATCAGCCCCAGCATTTT
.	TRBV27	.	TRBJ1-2	CASSFGRAYGYTF	TGTGCCAGCAGTTTCGGTAGGGCCTATGGCTACACCTTC
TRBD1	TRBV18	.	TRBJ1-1	CASSGQGASTEAFF	TGTGCCAGCTCGGGGCAGGGGGCAAGCACTGAAGCTTTCTTT
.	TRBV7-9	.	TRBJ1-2	CASSLGQGGAYGYTF	TGTGCCAGCAGTCTAGGCCAGGGTGGCGCCTATGGCTACACCTTC
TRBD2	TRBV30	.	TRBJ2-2	CAWSVAGAYTGELFF	TGTGCCTGGAGTGTAGCGGGGGCCTACACCGGGGAGCTGTTTTTT
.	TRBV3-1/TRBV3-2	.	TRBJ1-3	CASSGFSGNTIYF	TGTGCCAGCAGTGGCTTCTCTGGAAACACCATATATTTT
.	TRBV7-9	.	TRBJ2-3	CASSFGSDTQYF	TGTGCCAGCAGCTTCGGGTCAGATACGCAGTATTTT
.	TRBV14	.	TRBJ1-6	CASSLAVDSPLHF	TGTGCCAGCAGCCTCGCAGTAGATTCACCCCTCCACTTT
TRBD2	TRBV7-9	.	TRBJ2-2	CASSWLAGTTGELFF	TGTGCCAGCAGCTGGCTAGCGGGGACCACCGGGGAGCTGTTTTTT
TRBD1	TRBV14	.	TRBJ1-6	CASSRQGVRANSPLHF	TGTGCCAGCAGCCGACAGGGTGTTCGGGCAAATTCACCCCTCCACTTT
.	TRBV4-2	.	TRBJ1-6	CASSQTSGQRNSPLHF	TGTGCCAGCAGCCAGACCTCTGGACAGAGGAATTCACCCCTCCACTTT
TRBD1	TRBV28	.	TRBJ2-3	CASSLPGQGSDTQYF	TGTGCCAGCAGTCTACCGGGACAGGGCAGCGATACGCAGTATTTT
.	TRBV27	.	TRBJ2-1	CASSSGTITYNEQFF	TGTGCCAGCAGTTCCGGGACCATAACGTACAATGAGCAGTTCTTC
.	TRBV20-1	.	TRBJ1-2	CSASTQRTSNYGYTF	TGCAGTGCTAGTACGCAGAGAACCTCTAACTATGGCTACACCTTC
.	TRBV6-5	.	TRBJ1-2	CASGSPAPNYGYTF	TGTGCCAGCGGCTCACCAGCTCCCAACTATGGCTACACCTTC
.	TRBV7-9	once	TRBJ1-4	CASSLAPTGDDEKLFF	TGTGCCAGCAGCTTAGCACCGACAGGAGACGATGAAAAACTGTTTTTT
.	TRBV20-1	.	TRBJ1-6	CSASEVNWAPLHF	TGCAGTGCTAGTGAGGTTAACTGGGCGCCCCTCCACTTT
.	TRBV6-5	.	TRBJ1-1	CASSYLPRTNTEAFF	TGTGCCAGCAGTTACCTTCCAAGGACCAACACTGAAGCTTTCTTT
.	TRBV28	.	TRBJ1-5	CASTTGDLNQPQHF	TGTGCCAGCACGACAGGCGATCTCAATCAGCCCCAGCATTTT
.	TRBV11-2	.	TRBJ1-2	CASSLSGAGPYGYTF	TGTGCCAGCAGCTTATCAGGAGCAGGGCCCTATGGCTACACCTTC
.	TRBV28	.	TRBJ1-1	CASSLRQANTEAFF	TGTGCCAGCAGTTTACGACAAGCGAACACTGAAGCTTTCTTT